This entry lists 2 T cell receptor beta chains sequenced from one sample in a study of monozygotic twins with inflammatory bowel disease. TCRdb reprocessed the 5' RACE reads, with one entry per CDR3 protein and no DNA. This table lists around 380,000 distinct CDR3 sequences. The specimen sequenced was blood. The source is a human donor with ulcerative colitis or Crohn's disease, or a healthy co-twin of an affected twin (not recorded which).

V usage is TRBV20-1 and J usage is TRBJ2-7; no DNA is available, so the TRBD1 call from TCRdb remains unchecked. The CDR3 totals 14 residues. In germline, CDR1 is DFQATT, CDR2 SNEGSKA (reference sequence). The CDR3: CSASRGTGGYEQYF.

V usage is TRBV20-1 and J usage is TRBJ2-7; there is no DNA to check the TCRdb D call of TRBD2. Germline CDR1 DFQATT, CDR2 SNEGSKA (reference sequence). The length of the CDR3 is 16 residues. The CDR3 here is CSARVSGRAGSYEQYF.